This T cell receptor (beta chain) stems from a study of cytomegalovirus exposure and HLA in healthy donors. Study background: Roughly 80 million unique TCRs from HLA-typed donors made up an early data release. General observations from the study: Around 160 TCR beta chains were listed as cytomegalovirus-associated. Three chains tied to CMV proved CMV antigen-specific in vitro.

This CDR3 spans 13 amino acids. V shed 1 base and J shed 2 bases, with 5 bases lying between them. Germline V gene sequence: CDR1 SGHTA, CDR2 FQGNSA. The PCR ran on 60 Vbeta and 13 Jbeta primers. The assay was immunoSEQ multiplex PCR, and TCRdb's table has in-frame clones only and misses some. The profile shows about 120,000 clones, 82% of them singletons. Notes on this clone: No antigen is known for it.

Sequencing used PBMCs. V is TRBV7-2 and J is TRBJ1-2; the D is unclear. The TCR comes from a woman aged 18-29 years in good health and CMV-seronegative. CDR3 coding DNA: TGTGCCAGCAGCTTAGGAGGGAACTATGGCTACACCTTC. Translation: CASSLGGNYGYTF. The full variable domain, rest sourced from reference TRBV7-2 and TRBJ1-2, is GAGVSQSPSNKVTEKGKDVELRCDPISGHTALYWYRQSLGQGLEFLIYFQGNSAPDKSGLPSDRFSAERTGGSVSTLTIQRTQQEDSAVYLCASSLGGNYGYTFGSGTRLTVV.